Listed here are 16 T cell receptor beta chains from one sample, sequenced in a study of human T cells and chemical hapten exposure (dated by TCRdb to about 2021). Library preparation was by RACE. Sequencing instrument: NextSeq 500. Clones were called with MiXCR by TCRdb after fastp trimmed the public reads at Q25, and only in-frame beta chains were retained. Every entry covers one CDR3 protein and lists the most common genes and DNA from its rows. The sample has 180,000 or so distinct CDR3 sequences on record, more than 12% of them singletons. The top ten clones comprise 1.7% of the sample. The label giving this sample's time point can be read as: patch test 1, 2 weeks after DPC sensitization. The treatment or condition label, read with the paper, signifies: therapeutic diphenylcyclopropenone sensitization with weekly scalp DPC. Sequencing was performed on whole blood, taken in connection with sensitization to the hapten diphenylcyclopropenone (DPC). All receptors derive from a woman in her thirties with alopecia areata. Some clones in this sample may be carry-over from other donors' samples.

The chain couples TRBV28 to TRBJ2-3, with 10 bases lining up with TRBD2. The CDR3 is 17 residues long. The ends lost 4 bases at V and 3 bases at J; junction bases unmatched: 10. Germline CDR1 reads MDHEN; CDR2 reads SYDVKM. The CDR3 reads CASSSTWASGSTDTQYF. The CDR3 bases are TGTGCCAGCAGTTCCACGTGGGCTAGCGGGAGTACAGATACGCAGTATTTT.

This clonotype showed up many times. This chain uses TRBV9 with TRBJ1-5; 7 bases match TRBD1. This CDR3 is 13 amino acids long. CDR1 is SGDLS, CDR2 YYNGEE, per germline. With V trimmed by 3 bases and J by 6 bases, 3 bases remained unmatched. Here the CDR3 reads CASSETGLQPQHF. CDR3 sequence (DNA): TGTGCCAGCAGCGAGACAGGGCTTCAGCCCCAGCATTTT.

This clonotype was counted a few times. This chain joins TRBV28 and TRBJ1-2, with D maybe TRBD1 (6 bases). V was clipped by 7 bases and J by 6 bases, with 21 bases between them. The CDR3 has 15 amino acids. CDR1 is MDHEN, CDR2 SYDVKM, per germline. The CDR3 DNA is TGTGCCAGCACCCCCGGGGGGCTAATCCTTCATGGCTACACCTTC. Translated, it gives CASTPGGLILHGYTF.

This clonotype occurred many times. This chain links TRBV20-1 with TRBJ1-6; 12 bases match TRBD1. V lost 2 bases and J lost 10; bases outside the gene matches: 6. The CDR3 runs 15 residues. Germline V gives CDR1 DFQATT, CDR2 SNEGSKA (reference sequence). This chain's CDR3 is CSARIRGTGGSPLHF. The DNA of the CDR3 is TGCAGTGCTAGAATTAGAGGGACAGGGGGCTCACCCCTCCACTTT.

The gene calls are TRBV7-2 and TRBJ1-6; 7 nucleotides match TRBD1. The CDR3 is made up of 14 amino acids. V trimming: 5 bases; J trimming: 10 bases; junction bases outside the gene matches: 8. Germline V gene lookup returns CDR1 SGHTA and CDR2 FQGNSA. CDR3 protein: CASSPDRVGSPLHF. The CDR3 DNA reads TGTGCCAGCAGCCCCGACAGGGTGGGATCACCCCTCCACTTT.

This clonotype was seen many times. This chain connects TRBV7-8 to TRBJ1-2; D is uncertain. CDR1 and CDR2 (germline): SGHVS, FQNEAQ. The CDR3 runs to 11 residues. The V gene lost 7 bases and the J gene lost 1 base, with 4 bases spanning the gap. The chain's CDR3 is CASTDNYGYTF. The CDR3, as DNA: TGTGCCAGCACCGATAACTATGGCTACACCTTC.

This clonotype was found a few times. This chain links TRBV20-1 with TRBJ2-3, with 11 bases fitting TRBD2. The CDR3 is 14 amino acids. In germline, CDR1 is DFQATT, CDR2 SNEGSKA (reference sequence). J was trimmed by 6 bases and V by 3 bases; bases with no gene match: 5. The CDR3 reads CSARVTSGTDTQYF. The CDR3 DNA reads TGCAGTGCTAGGGTGACTAGCGGGACGGATACGCAGTATTTT.

The rearrangement joins TRBV6-2 or TRBV6-3 to TRBJ1-1; perhaps TRBD1 as D (5 bases). This CDR3 is built from 15 residues. CDR1 MNHEY and CDR2 SVGEGT come from the germline V gene. V was cut by 2 bases and J by 7 bases, with 17 bases left in between. CDR3 loop: CASSYNRGGGYEAFF. The CDR3 DNA reads TGTGCCAGCAGTTACAACCGGGGCGGGGGATATGAAGCTTTCTTT.

The CDR3 is CASSYSPLGVYEQYF. DNA for the CDR3: TGTGCCAGCAGTTACTCGCCTCTCGGGGTCTACGAGCAGTACTTC. The rearrangement links TRBV6-5 to TRBJ2-7, with D possibly matching TRBD2 (5 bases). Germline V gene sequence: CDR1 MNHEY, CDR2 SVGAGI. Trimming took 0 bases from V and 3 from J, leaving 12 bases between them. This CDR3 has 15 amino acids.

This clonotype was picked up a small number of times. The chain is built from TRBV10-3 and TRBJ1-1, with TRBD1 matching over 9 bases. This CDR3 has 15 amino acids. CDR1 is ENHRY and CDR2 is SYGVKD in the germline V gene. Losses at the gene ends were 0 bases for V and 4 bases for J; bases not matched to a gene: 3. The CDR3 nucleotides read TGTGCCATCAGTGAGTCGACAGGGGGGGTCACTGAAGCTTTCTTT. Amino acids: CAISESTGGVTEAFF.

At least ten counts were recorded for this clonotype. The chain couples TRBV7-2 to TRBJ2-1; 7 bases agree with TRBD2. Germline lookup yields CDR1 SGHTA and CDR2 FQGNSA. The CDR3 has 14 residues. V trimming: 1 base; J trimming: 6 bases; junction bases outside the gene matches: 3. CDR3 region: CASSLGERGNEQFF. The CDR3 DNA sequence: TGTGCCAGCAGCTTAGGGGAGCGGGGCAATGAGCAGTTCTTC.

The chain is built from TRBV20-1 and TRBJ2-4; D perhaps matches TRBD2 (7 bases). The CDR3 sequence is 15 residues long. The V end lost 4 bases, the J end lost 4 bases, and 17 bases lay between the germline ends. Germline V gene lookup returns CDR1 DFQATT and CDR2 SNEGSKA (reference sequence). The chain's CDR3 is CSATRGGGSKNIQYF. CDR3 DNA sequence: TGCAGTGCTACCAGAGGGGGGGGATCTAAAAACATTCAGTACTTC.

The rearrangement links TRBV12-3 or TRBV12-4 to TRBJ2-2; 8 nucleotides match TRBD1. V lost 4 bases and J lost 6; bases outside the gene matches: 7. The CDR3 contains 15 residues. The CDR3, as DNA: TGTGCCAGCAGTTCCGGGACAGGTGGATCCGGGGAGCTGTTTTTT. The encoded protein is CASSSGTGGSGELFF.

This clonotype was detected a few times. CDR3: CASSIRGTYSGANVLTF. CDR3 sequence (DNA): TGTGCCAGTAGTATTAGGGGCACCTACTCTGGGGCCAACGTCCTGACTTTC. V and J are TRBV19 and TRBJ2-6; perhaps TRBD1 as D (5 bases). There are 17 residues in the CDR3. Germline assignment: CDR1 LNHDA and CDR2 SQIVND (reference sequence). The ends were cut back, 3 bases at V and 0 bases at J, with 12 bases in the middle.

This clonotype showed up just a few times. A read error may account for a junction end that differs from germline. In nucleotides, the CDR3 is TGTGTCAGCAGCTTGGCTTTCGGGACACAATACGAGCAGTACTTC. This gives the protein CVSSLAFGTQYEQYF. The chain links TRBV7-2 to TRBJ2-7; possible D gene TRBD1, 6 bases. Germline V gene lookup returns CDR1 SGHTA and CDR2 FQGNSA. This CDR3 spans 15 amino acids.

This clonotype came up a few times. This chain links TRBV7-2 with TRBJ2-1; D may be TRBD1 (6 bases). Germline-derived CDR1 and CDR2 are SGHTA and FQGNSA. Trimming took off 1 base at V and 8 bases at J, with 24 bases between the two ends. CDR3 size: 18 residues. The CDR3 protein is CASSLVSLTTRGSHEQFF. The CDR3 DNA follows: TGTGCCAGCAGCTTAGTCTCCCTCACAACTAGGGGGTCGCATGAGCAGTTCTTC.